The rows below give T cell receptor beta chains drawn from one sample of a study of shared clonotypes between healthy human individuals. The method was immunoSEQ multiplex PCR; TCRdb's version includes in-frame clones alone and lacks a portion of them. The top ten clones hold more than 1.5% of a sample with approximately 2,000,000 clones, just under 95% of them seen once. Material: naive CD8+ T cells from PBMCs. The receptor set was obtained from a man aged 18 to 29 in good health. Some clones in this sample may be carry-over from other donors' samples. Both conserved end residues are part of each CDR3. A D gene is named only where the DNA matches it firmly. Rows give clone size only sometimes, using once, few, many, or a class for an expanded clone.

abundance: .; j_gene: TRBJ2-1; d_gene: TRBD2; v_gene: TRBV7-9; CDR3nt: TGTGCCAGCAGCTCCCTCAGCGGGACCTACAATGAGCAGTTCTTC; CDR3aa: CASSSLSGTYNEQFF
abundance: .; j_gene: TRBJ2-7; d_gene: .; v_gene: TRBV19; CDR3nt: TGTGCCAGTAGTATGAGGCTGGGCGCCTACGAGCAGTACTTC; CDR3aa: CASSMRLGAYEQYF
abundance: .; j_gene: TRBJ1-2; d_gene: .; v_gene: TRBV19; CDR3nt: TGTGCCAGTATGGGGGTACGTTACCCAAATCTCTATGGCTACACCTTC; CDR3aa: CASMGVRYPNLYGYTF
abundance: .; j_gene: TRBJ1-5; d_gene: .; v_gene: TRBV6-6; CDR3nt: TGTGCCAGCAGTTTAGACAGGCGTACGAATCAGCCCCAGCATTTT; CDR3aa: CASSLDRRTNQPQHF
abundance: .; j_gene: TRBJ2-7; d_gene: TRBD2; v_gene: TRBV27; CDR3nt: TGTGCCAGCAGTTTGTTACTAGCGGGAGTTAACGAGCAGTACTTC; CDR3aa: CASSLLLAGVNEQYF
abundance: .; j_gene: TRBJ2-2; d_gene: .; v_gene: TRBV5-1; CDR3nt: TGCGCCAGCAGAATGGGGGCCAGGGAAGACACCGGGGAGCTGTTTTTT; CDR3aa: CASRMGAREDTGELFF
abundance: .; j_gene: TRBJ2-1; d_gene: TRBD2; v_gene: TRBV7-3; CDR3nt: TGTGCCAGCAGCTTAATGGCGGGAGCGGTCAATGAGCAGTTCTTC; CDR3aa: CASSLMAGAVNEQFF
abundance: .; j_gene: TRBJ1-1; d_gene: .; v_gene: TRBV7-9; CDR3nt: TGTGCCAGCAGCTTTGTGGGAGTGAACACTGAAGCTTTCTTT; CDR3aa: CASSFVGVNTEAFF
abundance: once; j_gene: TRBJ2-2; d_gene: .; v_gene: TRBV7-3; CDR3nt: TGTGCCAGCAGCCCGGAGGGCGGGGAGCTGTTTTTT; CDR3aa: CASSPEGGELFF
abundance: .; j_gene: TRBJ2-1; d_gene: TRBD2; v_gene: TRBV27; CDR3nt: TGTGCCAGCAGTTTATTAAACCTAGCGGCTTCCTACAATGAGCAGTTCTTC; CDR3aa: CASSLLNLAASYNEQFF
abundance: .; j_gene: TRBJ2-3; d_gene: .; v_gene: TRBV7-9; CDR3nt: TGTGCCAGCAGAGAAGCTGGACAAGCCAACACAGATACGCAGTATTTT; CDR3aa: CASREAGQANTDTQYF
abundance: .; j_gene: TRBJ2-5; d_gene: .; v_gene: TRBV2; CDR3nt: TGTGCCAGCCGGGACATCCAGTCGGGGGCCCAGTACTTC; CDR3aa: CASRDIQSGAQYF
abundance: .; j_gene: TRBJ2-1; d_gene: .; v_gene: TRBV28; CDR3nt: TGTGCCAGCAGAAGTTTCCATTTAAGCGTAAGACACAATGAGCAGTTCTTC; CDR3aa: CASRSFHLSVRHNEQFF
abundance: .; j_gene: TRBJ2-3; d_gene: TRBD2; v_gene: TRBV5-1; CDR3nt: TGCGCCAGCAGCTGGGGGTGGACTAGCGGGATGAACACAGATACGCAGTATTTT; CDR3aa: CASSWGWTSGMNTDTQYF
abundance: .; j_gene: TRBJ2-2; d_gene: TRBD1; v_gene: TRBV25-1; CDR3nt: TGTGCCAGCCGAAAACAGGGGGAGTACACCGGGGAGCTGTTTTTT; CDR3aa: CASRKQGEYTGELFF
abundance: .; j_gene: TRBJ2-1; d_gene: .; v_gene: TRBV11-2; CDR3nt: TGTGCCAGCAGCTTAGGGGAGCAGTTCTTC; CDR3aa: CASSLGEQFF
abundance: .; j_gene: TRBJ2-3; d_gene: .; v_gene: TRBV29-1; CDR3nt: TGCAGCGTTGAAGGTAGCACAGATACGCAGTATTTT; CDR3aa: CSVEGSTDTQYF
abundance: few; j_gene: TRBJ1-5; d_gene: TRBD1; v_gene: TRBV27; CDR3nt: TGTGCCACCAGGGTGGGGACAGGACATCAGCCCCAGCATTTT; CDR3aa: CATRVGTGHQPQHF
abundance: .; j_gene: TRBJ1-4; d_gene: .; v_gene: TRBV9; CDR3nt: TGTGCCAGCAGTGGACGAGAAAGAGGGGCTAATGAAAAACTGTTTTTT; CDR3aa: CASSGRERGANEKLFF
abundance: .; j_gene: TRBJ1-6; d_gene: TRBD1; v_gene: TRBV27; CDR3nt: TGTGCCAGCAGTTCCCACCCTGATCAGCGGACAGGGAGGTATAATTCACCCCTCCACTTT; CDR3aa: CASSSHPDQRTGRYNSPLHF
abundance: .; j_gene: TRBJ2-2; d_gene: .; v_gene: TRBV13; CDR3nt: TGTGCCAGCAGCCCCCCCGAAGGGGTGGCCGGGGAGCTGTTTTTT; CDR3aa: CASSPPEGVAGELFF
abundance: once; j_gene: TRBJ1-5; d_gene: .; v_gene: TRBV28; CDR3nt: TGTGCCAGCAACCTCGCGGGCCAACGGAATCAGCCCCAGCATTTT; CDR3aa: CASNLAGQRNQPQHF
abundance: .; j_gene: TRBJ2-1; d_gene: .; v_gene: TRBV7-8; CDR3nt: TGTGCCAGCAGCTTAGTGGGCGGTGGGGGGCAGTTCTTC; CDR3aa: CASSLVGGGGQFF
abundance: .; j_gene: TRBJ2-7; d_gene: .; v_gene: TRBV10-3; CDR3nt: TGTGCCACCGTGGGGGGCTACGAGCAGTACTTC; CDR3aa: CATVGGYEQYF
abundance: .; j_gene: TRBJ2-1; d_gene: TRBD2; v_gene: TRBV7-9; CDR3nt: TGTGCCAGCTTCGGGACTAGCGGTTCTAGCTCCTACAATGAGCAGTTCTTC; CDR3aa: CASFGTSGSSSYNEQFF
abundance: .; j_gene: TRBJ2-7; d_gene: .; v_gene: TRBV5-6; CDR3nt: TGTGCCAGCAGCTACCGACGGGAAGGGGAGCAGTACTTC; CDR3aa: CASSYRREGEQYF
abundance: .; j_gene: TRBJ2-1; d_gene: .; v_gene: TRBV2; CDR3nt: TGTGCCAGCAGTGAACTTGTTGACGGTTACAATGAGCAGTTCTTC; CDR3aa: CASSELVDGYNEQFF
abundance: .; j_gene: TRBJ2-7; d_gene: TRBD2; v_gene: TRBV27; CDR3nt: TGTGCCAGCAGTTTTTCCGTTGGGACTAGTACCTACGAGCAGTACTTC; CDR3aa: CASSFSVGTSTYEQYF
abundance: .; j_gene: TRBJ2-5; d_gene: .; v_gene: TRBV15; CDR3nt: TGTGCCACAACTCAGGGTCTAGGTTGGGGGGCCGAGACCCAGTACTTC; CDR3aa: CATTQGLGWGAETQYF
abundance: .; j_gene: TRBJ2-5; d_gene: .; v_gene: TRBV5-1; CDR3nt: TGCGCCAGCATCCGGACGAAGACCCAGTACTTC; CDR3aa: CASIRTKTQYF
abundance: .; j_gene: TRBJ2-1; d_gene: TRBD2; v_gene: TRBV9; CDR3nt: TGTGCCAGCAGCGTAAGCGGGAGCGGCTACAATGAGCAGTTCTTC; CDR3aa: CASSVSGSGYNEQFF
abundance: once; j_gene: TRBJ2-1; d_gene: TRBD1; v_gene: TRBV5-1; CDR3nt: TGCGCCAGCACCCTGACAGGGGGCACGGGGTTAGGGCAGTTCTTC; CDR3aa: CASTLTGGTGLGQFF
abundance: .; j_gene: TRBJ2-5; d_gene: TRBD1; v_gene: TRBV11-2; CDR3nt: TGTGCCAGCAGCTTTCTCTGGACAGGGATTCAGGGAGAGACCCAGTACTTC; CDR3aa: CASSFLWTGIQGETQYF
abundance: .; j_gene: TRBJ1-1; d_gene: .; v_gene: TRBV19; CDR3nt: TGTGCCTCCTCACCATCCGGGGACCGGGCTTCTTTCTTT; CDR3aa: CASSPSGDRASFF
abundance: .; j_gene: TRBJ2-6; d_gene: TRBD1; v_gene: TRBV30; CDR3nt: TGTGCCTGGTGGACAGGGGCCGGGGCCAACGTCCTGACTTTC; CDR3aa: CAWWTGAGANVLTF
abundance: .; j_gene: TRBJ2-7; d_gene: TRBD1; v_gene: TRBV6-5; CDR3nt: TGTGCCAGCAGTTACTACCCCGGGACAGGGGTTGACGAGCAGTACTTC; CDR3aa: CASSYYPGTGVDEQYF